A single sample gave rise to the 19 T cell receptor beta chains below, sequenced in a study of T cells after yellow fever vaccination (dated by TCRdb to about 2019). The library relied on 5' RACE. The data were produced on an Illumina NovaSeq 6000. The raw public reads went through TCRdb reprocessing: fastp at Q25, MiXCR clone calling, in-frame beta chains kept. Each record represents a unique CDR3 protein, reported with the most common genes and DNA among its rows. The sample records around 300,000 distinct CDR3 sequences, roughly 4% of which are singletons. In total, the top ten clones hold about 22% of the sample. The treatment or condition label, read with the paper, signifies: live attenuated yellow fever vaccine strain. Sample: PBMCs, taken 5 days after the yellow fever booster vaccination. These receptors originate from a man younger than 35 who received the YFV17D yellow fever vaccine.

This clonotype was seen more than once but under ten times. The rearrangement uses TRBV4-2 and TRBJ2-1, with D uncertain. CDR3 length equals 17 residues. The germline V gene encodes CDR1 LGHNA and CDR2 YNFKEQ. V gave up 4 bases and J gave up 1 base, with 17 bases separating them. For the CDR3, the DNA is TGTGCCAGCAGCCCCCGGCTGCTAGTGGGGTCCTACAATGAGCAGTTCTTC. Translated: CASSPRLLVGSYNEQFF.

Only a few counts were recorded for this clonotype. The chain employs TRBV20-1 and TRBJ2-5; D remains ambiguous. The CDR3 contains 13 residues. Germline assignment: CDR1 DFQATT and CDR2 SNEGSKA (reference sequence). Trimming stripped 1 base from V and 0 bases from J, with 6 bases between. The CDR3 DNA is TGCAGTGCTAGAGTAGGGAACCAAGAGACCCAGTACTTC. Its protein product is CSARVGNQETQYF.

The V call is TRBV6-2 or TRBV6-3, the J call TRBJ2-1, with TRBD2 matching over 8 bases. The CDR3 is 15 amino acids. Germline values: CDR1 MNHEY, CDR2 SVGEGT. The V segment lost 8 bases and the J segment 4 bases; nucleotides outside the gene matches: 10. CDR3 loop: CASRGGPSLYNEQFF. The CDR3 DNA reads TGTGCCAGCCGCGGGGGGCCCTCCCTGTACAATGAGCAGTTCTTC.

This clonotype was seen at least ten times. This rearrangement joins TRBV11-2 to TRBJ2-7, with 8 bases that match TRBD1. This CDR3 is 15 amino acids long. V lost 0 bases to trimming and J lost 7 bases; unmatched junction nucleotides: 8. Germline CDR1 reads SGHAT; CDR2 reads FQNNGV. The CDR3 DNA reads as TGTGCCAGCAGCTTAGATCGGACAGGGAGTTGGGAGCAGTACGTC. Its protein is CASSLDRTGSWEQYV.

V and J are TRBV15 and TRBJ2-7, with D maybe TRBD1 (6 bases). This CDR3 comprises 17 residues. Germline lookup yields CDR1 LNHNV and CDR2 YYDKDF (reference sequence). Trimming shortened V by 1 base and J by 3 bases, and 19 bases separated the two germline ends. The CDR3: CATSRALLRDKDYEQYF. CDR3 DNA sequence: TGTGCCACCAGCAGAGCTTTGTTAAGGGACAAGGACTACGAGCAGTACTTC.

This clonotype was observed a handful of times. The chain combines TRBV6-5 with TRBJ1-1, with D hard to call. V was pared by 5 bases and J by 4 bases, with 11 bases between. CDR1 is MNHEY and CDR2 is SVGAGI in the germline V gene. This CDR3 contains 13 residues. DNA of the CDR3: TGTGCCAGCAGTAAAGGGTTGATCACTGAAGCTTTCTTT. It translates to CASSKGLITEAFF.

The rearrangement joins TRBV7-9 to TRBJ2-7; no clear D. CDR3 length: 13 residues. Germline V gene lookup returns CDR1 SEHNR and CDR2 FQNEAQ (reference sequence). The V gene lost 5 bases and the J gene lost 0 bases, with 8 bases spanning the gap. The CDR3 nucleotides are TGTGCCAGCAGCCCGGCCCGCTCCTACGAGCAGTACTTC. Its translation is CASSPARSYEQYF.

The chain recombines TRBV7-9 with TRBJ2-1; the D is unclear. V shed 0 bases and J shed 6 bases, with 9 bases lying between them. The CDR3 has 14 residues. CDR1 is SEHNR, CDR2 FQNEAQ, per germline (reference sequence). CDR3 protein: CASSLAVSLNEQFF. The CDR3 DNA sequence: TGTGCCAGCAGCTTAGCCGTCAGTCTCAATGAGCAGTTCTTC.

This clonotype was counted at least ten times. This chain links TRBV15 with TRBJ1-1, with D perhaps matching TRBD1 (5 bases). CDR3 length: 16 residues. CDR1 LNHNV and CDR2 YYDKDF come from the germline V gene (reference sequence). Trimming left V 1 base short and J 1 base short, with 13 bases between. CDR3 in amino acids: CATSRGFNRRNTEAFF. The CDR3 region has the DNA TGTGCCACCAGCAGAGGGTTTAACAGGAGGAACACTGAAGCTTTCTTT.

This clonotype was seen only a few times. The rearrangement uses TRBV11-2 and TRBJ2-1; 7 bases fit TRBD1. V shed 5 bases, J shed 7 bases, and the junction held 8 bases outside the gene matches. This CDR3 spans 14 amino acids. Germline V lookup: CDR1 SGHAT, CDR2 FQNNGV. This CDR3 is CASSPEDRLNEQFF. DNA of the CDR3: TGTGCCAGCAGCCCAGAGGACAGGCTTAATGAGCAGTTCTTC.

The chain carries TRBV14 and TRBJ2-3; no reliable D call. The CDR3 is 13 amino acids. CDR1 SGHDN and CDR2 FVKESK come from the germline V gene. V lost 2 bases and J lost 4, with 7 bases in between. CDR3 protein: CASSQLHADTQYF. For the CDR3, the DNA is TGTGCCAGCAGCCAACTACACGCAGATACGCAGTATTTT.

The table lists this clonotype with a count of one. The CDR3 DNA follows: TGTGCCAGCAGAGGGGTCAAATGGGAGACCCAGTACTTC. It translates to CASRGVKWETQYF. The V and J genes are TRBV25-1 and TRBJ2-5; a possible D gene is TRBD1 (5 bases). The germline V gene encodes CDR1 MGHDK and CDR2 SYGVNS. V was shortened by 6 bases and J by 5 bases, with 13 bases between the two germline ends. This CDR3 is 13 amino acids long.

This clonotype turned up a few times. The chain links TRBV20-1 to TRBJ1-6; maybe TRBD1 (5 bases). Germline V gene data show CDR1 as DFQATT and CDR2 as SNEGSKA (reference sequence). Trimming pared 7 bases from V and 4 bases from J, leaving 17 bases between. CDR3 length: 15 amino acids. The CDR3 region is CSVSGTDLYNSPLHF. CDR3 sequence (DNA): TGCAGTGTCTCCGGGACCGACCTTTATAATTCACCCCTCCACTTT.

This chain uses TRBV20-1 with TRBJ1-5; D unresolved. Germline loops: CDR1 DFQATT, CDR2 SNEGSKA (reference sequence). The CDR3 runs to 15 residues. The ends were cut back, 2 bases at V and 0 bases at J, with 11 bases in the middle. As DNA, the CDR3 is TGCAGTGCTAGAAGGCGTGGCCTTAGCAATCAGCCCCAGCATTTT. It translates to CSARRRGLSNQPQHF.

Ten or more counts support this clonotype. The rearrangement uses TRBV6-6 and TRBJ2-3; 7 positions match TRBD2. Germline assignment: CDR1 MNHNY and CDR2 SVGAGI (reference sequence). Trimming took 6 bases from V and 1 from J; bases not matched to a gene: 16. The CDR3 has 18 amino acids. CDR3: CASRTTEAGSFGTDTQYF. The CDR3 DNA is TGTGCCAGCAGAACGACTGAAGCGGGGTCCTTCGGCACAGATACGCAGTATTTT.

The chain carries TRBV4-1 and TRBJ2-7, with 8 bases lining up with TRBD1. The CDR3 is 16 amino acids. Germline V gives CDR1 MGHRA, CDR2 YSYEKL. V was pared by 0 bases and J by 3 bases, with 7 bases of the junction left unmatched. The CDR3 protein is CASSQEPGTGIYEQYF. In DNA form, the CDR3 reads TGCGCCAGCAGCCAAGAGCCTGGGACAGGCATCTACGAGCAGTACTTC.

This clonotype was counted at least ten times. The chain couples TRBV7-2 to TRBJ2-5; 7 bases line up with TRBD2. Germline CDR1 is SGHTA and CDR2 is FQGNSA. The junction had 9 bases not matched to a gene; V was cut back by 4 bases and J by 4 bases. The CDR3 totals 15 residues. CDR3: CASSSSRAGRETQYF. The CDR3 region has the DNA TGTGCCAGCAGCTCTAGCCGAGCGGGGCGAGAGACCCAGTACTTC. The full variable domain, completed using reference TRBV7-2 and TRBJ2-5, is GAGVSQSPSNKVTEKGKDVELRCDPISGHTALYWYRQSLGQGLEFLIYFQGNSAPDKSGLPSDRFSAERTGGSVSTLTIQRTQQEDSAVYLCASSSSRAGRETQYFGPGTRLLVL.

This clonotype was seen a handful of times. CDR3 bases: TGCGCCAGCAGAACAGGGGAGGACGGCACTGAAGCTTTCTTT. This sequence encodes CASRTGEDGTEAFF. The chain uses TRBV5-1 and TRBJ1-1; 7 nucleotides agree with TRBD1. Germline CDR1 is SGHRS and CDR2 is YFSETQ. Trimming cost V 5 bases and J 4 bases; bases outside gene matches: 8. The CDR3 is 14 amino acids. The complete variable domain, with remaining parts taken from reference TRBV5-1 and TRBJ1-1, reads KAGVTQTPRYLIKTRGQQVTLSCSPISGHRSVSWYQQTPGQGLQFLFEYFSETQRNKGNFPGRFSGRQFSNSRSEMNVSTLELGDSALYLCASRTGEDGTEAFFGQGTRLTVV.

The chain carries TRBV3-1 and TRBJ2-5; either TRBD1 or TRBD2 may fit D (5 bases each). The CDR3 has 16 residues. The V and J ends lost 4 bases and 0 bases respectively, with 15 bases between them. Looked up from germline, CDR1 is LGHDT and CDR2 is YNNKEL (reference sequence). CDR3 protein: CASSRSGTANQETQYF. The CDR3 coding sequence is TGTGCCAGCAGCCGATCCGGGACGGCCAACCAAGAGACCCAGTACTTC.